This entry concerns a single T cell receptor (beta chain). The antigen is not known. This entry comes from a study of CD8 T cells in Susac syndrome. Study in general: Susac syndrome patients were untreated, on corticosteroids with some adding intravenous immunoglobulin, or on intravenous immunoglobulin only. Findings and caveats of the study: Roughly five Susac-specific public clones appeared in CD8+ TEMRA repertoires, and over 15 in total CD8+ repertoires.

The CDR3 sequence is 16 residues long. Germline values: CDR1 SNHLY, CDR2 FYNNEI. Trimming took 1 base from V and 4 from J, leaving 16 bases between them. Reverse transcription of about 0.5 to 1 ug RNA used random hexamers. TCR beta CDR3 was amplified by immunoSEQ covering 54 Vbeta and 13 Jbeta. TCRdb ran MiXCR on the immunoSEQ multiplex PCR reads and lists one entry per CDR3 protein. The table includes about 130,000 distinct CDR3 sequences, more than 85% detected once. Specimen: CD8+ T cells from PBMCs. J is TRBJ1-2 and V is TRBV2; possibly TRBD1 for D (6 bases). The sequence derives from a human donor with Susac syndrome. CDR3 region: CASSEEDRGTVYGYTF. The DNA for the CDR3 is TGTGCCAGCAGTGAAGAGGACAGAGGGACGGTCTATGGCTACACCTTC.